This T cell receptor (beta chain) was identified in a study of CDR3 diversity in severe acne. The CDR3 is 14 amino acids. V gave up 4 bases and J gave up 7 bases; unmatched junction bases: 8. Germline V CDR1 and CDR2: SGHRS, YFSETQ. TCRdb analysed the PCR reads with MiXCR anew, one entry per CDR3 protein. The sample has about 84,000 distinct CDR3 sequences; 51% are singletons. The chain couples TRBV5-1 to TRBJ1-1, with 9 positions matching TRBD1. Source material: blood. The sequence came from a male donor in good health, without acne. The CDR3 DNA is TGCGCCAGCAGCAACCGGGACAGGGATTTTGAAGCTTTCTTT. Translated, it gives CASSNRDRDFEAFF.